The present entry profiles one TCR beta chain with its context. The antigen is undetermined. Per germline, CDR1 SGHRS and CDR2 YFSETQ. The CDR3 is 16 amino acids. The ends were cut back, 4 bases at V and 0 bases at J, with 14 bases in the middle. Only in-frame clones appear in the TCRdb table, and some are missing; sequencing was by immunoSEQ multiplex PCR. The sample shows thousands of clones, approximately 68% of them seen only once. This entry comes from a study of CD8 T cell repertoires and HIV-1 epitope variants. Study context: Equal numbers of autologous T cell-negative cells presented antigen to enriched T cells.

The sequenced material came from cultured CD8+ T cells derived from PBMCs. The rearrangement joins TRBV5-1 to TRBJ1-3; D gene unclear. The sequence came from a male donor with HIV. CDR3 region: CASSTGSVISGNTIYF. For the CDR3, the DNA is TGCGCCAGCAGCACGGGGTCCGTTATCTCTGGAAACACCATATATTTT.